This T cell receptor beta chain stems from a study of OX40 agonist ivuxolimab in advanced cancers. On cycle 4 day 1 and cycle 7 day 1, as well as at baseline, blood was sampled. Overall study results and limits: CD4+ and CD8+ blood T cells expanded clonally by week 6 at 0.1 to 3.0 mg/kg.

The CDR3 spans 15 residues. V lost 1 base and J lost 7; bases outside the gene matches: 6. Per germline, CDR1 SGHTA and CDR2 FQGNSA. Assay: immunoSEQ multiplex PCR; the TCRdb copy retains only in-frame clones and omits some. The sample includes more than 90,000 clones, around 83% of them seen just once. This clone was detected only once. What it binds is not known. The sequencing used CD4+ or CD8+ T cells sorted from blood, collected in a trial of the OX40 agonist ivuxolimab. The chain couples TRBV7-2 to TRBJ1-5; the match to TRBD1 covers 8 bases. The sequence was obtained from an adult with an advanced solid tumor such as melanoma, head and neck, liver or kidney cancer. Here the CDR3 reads CASSLGQGQGQPQHF. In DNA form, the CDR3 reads TGTGCCAGCAGCTTAGGACAGGGGCAGGGACAGCCCCAGCATTTT.